The next 10 T cell receptor beta chains were all read from a single sample in a study of T-cell reconstitution after alpha-beta-depleted transplantation in children. Unique molecular identifiers tagged the TCRbeta library. TCRdb recomputed calls from the PCR reads with MiXCR, one row per CDR3 protein. The sample carries some 530,000 distinct CDR3 sequences, approximately 12% recorded once. The source material was PBMCs from the stem cell graft donor, sampled from the stem cell graft. These receptors all stem from a human donor who donated a stem cell graft to a child with combined immunodeficiency.

The chain couples TRBV21-1 to TRBJ2-7; TRBD2, the D gene given by the table, was not confirmed from the DNA. TRBV21-1 represents a pseudogene. CDR3 length: 16 amino acids. The CDR3 DNA sequence: TGTGCCAGCAGCCGGGAGCGGGAGGGCCTGTCCTACGAGCAGTACTTC. It yields the protein CASSREREGLSYEQYF.

The chain has TRBV12-3 or TRBV12-4 and TRBJ1-1; tentatively, D is TRBD1 (5 bases). CDR3 size: 14 residues. V gave up 6 bases and J gave up 6 bases, with 17 bases separating them. The CDR3 DNA is TGTGCCAGCAGCCTATTCAAACCGGGGCCTGAAGCTTTCTTT. Its translation is CASSLFKPGPEAFF.

There are a few counts of this clonotype. This chain joins TRBV7-3 and TRBJ2-1; 14 bases align to TRBD2. The J segment lost 13 bases and the V segment lost 4 bases, leaving 3 bases of the junction unmatched. Germline lookup yields CDR1 SGHTA and CDR2 FQGTGA. This CDR3 is 13 amino acids long. The CDR3 nucleotides read TGTGCCAGCAGCTCGACTAGCGGGGGGGCCCAGTTCTTC. Its translation is CASSSTSGGAQFF. Based on the CDR3 plus reference TRBV7-3 and TRBJ2-1, the full variable domain is GAGVSQTPSNKVTEKGKYVELRCDPISGHTALYWYRQSLGQGPEFLIYFQGTGAADDSGLPNDRFFAVRPEGSVSTLKIQRTERGDSAVYLCASSSTSGGAQFFGPGTRLTVL.

This clonotype was observed many times. The chain couples TRBV27 to TRBJ2-7; the match to TRBD2 covers 9 bases. CDR3 length: 15 residues. The junction had 3 bases not matched to a gene; V was cut back by 1 base and J by 2 bases. Looked up from germline, CDR1 is MNHEY and CDR2 is SMNVEV (reference sequence). In DNA, the CDR3 is TGTGCCAGCAGTTTATTTGCTAGCGGGACCTACGAGCAGTACTTC. Its protein product is CASSLFASGTYEQYF.

This clonotype showed up many times. This chain links TRBV12-3 or TRBV12-4 with TRBJ1-1; D not certain. This CDR3 has 12 amino acids. The ends were cut back, 5 bases at V and 6 bases at J, with 10 bases in the middle. This chain's CDR3 is CASSLNWAEAFF. CDR3 in DNA: TGTGCCAGCAGTCTCAATTGGGCTGAAGCTTTCTTT.

The chain employs TRBV20-1 and TRBJ2-1; 14 bases are shared with TRBD2. Trimming at V came to 5 bases and at J to 0 bases, leaving 12 bases not matched to a gene. CDR3 length equals 19 residues. CDR1 is DFQATT, CDR2 SNEGSKA, per germline (reference sequence). CDR3 coding DNA: TGCAGTGCTGAACCGGGACTAGCGGGAGTCCCGAGCTCCTACAATGAGCAGTTCTTC. Its translation: CSAEPGLAGVPSSYNEQFF.

This clonotype was seen repeatedly, ten times or more. The CDR3 region is CASSQLAGVDEQFF. CDR3 bases: TGTGCCAGCAGCCAACTAGCGGGAGTGGATGAGCAGTTCTTC. The V call is TRBV12-3 or TRBV12-4, the J call TRBJ2-1; 11 bases line up with TRBD2. The J segment lost 8 bases and the V segment lost 6 bases, leaving 6 bases of the junction unmatched. The CDR3 has 14 amino acids.

This clonotype was detected only a few times. The chain employs TRBV12-3 or TRBV12-4 and TRBJ1-4; the match to TRBD1 covers 8 bases. With V trimmed by 4 bases and J by 7 bases, 8 bases remained unmatched. The length of the CDR3 is 15 residues. The CDR3 is CASSSTQGAGEKLFF. CDR3 DNA: TGTGCCAGCAGTTCGACCCAGGGGGCTGGTGAAAAACTGTTTTTT.

The rearrangement joins TRBV3-1 to TRBJ2-2; D is ambiguous. Deletions cut 1 base from V and 3 bases from J, with 6 bases between. This CDR3 has 14 residues. CDR1 and CDR2 (germline): LGHDT, YNNKEL (reference sequence). This chain's CDR3 is CASSQATHTGELFF. The CDR3 DNA reads as TGTGCCAGCAGCCAAGCTACCCACACCGGGGAGCTGTTTTTT.

This clonotype came up many times. V is TRBV12-3 or TRBV12-4 and J is TRBJ2-2; no firm D call. V was cut by 6 bases and J by 1 base, with 9 bases left in between. The length of the CDR3 is 14 residues. CDR3: CASRPRQNTGELFF. The CDR3 DNA reads as TGTGCCAGCAGACCCCGACAGAACACCGGGGAGCTGTTTTTT.